This TCR beta chain is from a study of Ad26.COV2.S vaccination and SARS-CoV-2 variants (TCRdb year 2021). Regarding the research as a whole: Donors in the vaccine arm were drawn from COV1001, a multicentre, randomized, double-blind, placebo-controlled phase I-IIa trial testing Ad26.COV2.S in healthy adults. Sequencing of the TCRbeta repertoire served to evaluate the specificity and breadth of SARS-CoV-2-reactive T cell receptors following Ad26.COV2.S vaccination. Participants in the trial were split at random into five groups of five each, receiving low-dose or high-dose Ad26.COV2.S once or twice, or else placebo on both occasions. The TCR-sequenced set comprised about 30 samples: approximately 19 Ad26.COV2.S vaccine recipients, 5 placebo recipients and 8 SARS-CoV-2 convalescent individuals. Investigators remained blinded to trial group allocation during experiments and outcome assessment. Ad26.COV2.S was given intramuscularly at 5x10^10 or 1x10^11 viral particles, as a single shot or as two shots 56 days apart.

The immunoSEQ Assay was the method used to sequence TCRbeta CDR3 regions. After extraction, genomic DNA underwent amplification by bias-controlled multiplex PCR, followed by high-throughput sequencing. As for how the authors treated the data: Collapsing and filtering of sequences were performed to quantify the absolute abundance of each unique TCRbeta CDR3 region. T cell fraction was estimated by normalizing TCRbeta template counts to usable DNA, which was measured by amplifying reference genes present in all nucleated cells. Repertoire TCRs were annotated as SARS-CoV-2-specific by exact matching of V gene, CDR3 amino acid sequence and J gene to a known reactive TCR set. The reference SARS-CoV-2 TCR set came from MIRA and was filtered for enrichment in COVID-19-positive ImmuneCODE repertoires, removing public or cross-reactive TCRs. Drawing on the MIRA antigens, annotated TCRs were analysed further at the level of specific ORF or position within ORF. Depth was the summed frequency of annotated unique rearrangements, while breadth was defined as annotated unique rearrangements over total unique productive rearrangements. Two-sided Wilcoxon rank-sum tests were used to compare TCR breadth between groups. Entries here come from immuneACCESS through TCRdb and include only in-frame sequences with V and J called. Some clones fail to appear in such tables; in the studies checked, an unresolved V gene covers under half of the shortfall, and the cause of the remainder is unknown. V, J and clone size reflect that table, while D and trimming were determined from the DNA. This sample lists roughly 270,000 clones; approximately 87% were detected once. The top ten clonotypes cover more than 2.5% of the sample.

This specimen's treatment or condition label, per the study, means: some 20 received Ad26.COV2.S at low or high dose, single or two shots; 5 received placebo; per-sample allocation not given. Repertoires of vaccine and placebo recipients were sequenced from samples collected on day 63 after the first injection. In Cohort 1b, 20 to 25 adults aged 18-55 years were enrolled at a single site in Boston, USA, between 29 July and 7 August 2020. As a vaccine, Ad26.COV2.S was a replication-incompetent adenovirus type 26 vector that expressed a prefusion-stabilized SARS-CoV-2 spike protein derived from the original Wuhan strain. Results and caveats for the whole study, not just this receptor: The study was not powered for comparison of responses between vaccine doses or regimens. Spike-specific TCR breadth was higher in Ad26.COV2.S recipients than in placebo recipients (P = 0.0014). Vaccine and placebo recipients had similar non-spike TCR breadth, a finding consistent with the vaccine containing only spike. Substantial breadth of spike-specific CD8+ and CD4+ T cell responses was reported after vaccination. It was noted by the authors that total T cell responses may have been underestimated by the TCR breadth and depth analyses.

V is reduced by 0 bases and J by 6 bases, leaving a spacing of 8 bases between them. For CDR1 and CDR2, the germline V gene lists SGHTS and YDEGEE. From the cysteine through the phenylalanine, the CDR3 covers 13 amino acids. The entry retains the CDR3 DNA only, 39 bases that are in frame from base 1. As concerns this clone: Its antigen is not yet known. Per-base quality was not reported, and no clone a single base away is much larger than it.

The source of this sequence is a person aged 18 to 59 who received the Ad26.COV2.S COVID-19 vaccine or a placebo. This material consisted of peripheral blood, taken in a trial of Ad26.COV2.S vaccine versus placebo. The chain was built from TRBV5-8 and TRBJ2-3; 5 matching bases give a weak D call of TRBD1. CDR3 protein: CASSLDSGDTQYF. In nucleotide form, the sequence is TGTGCCAGCAGCTTGGACTCAGGGGATACGCAGTATTTT.